Listed here is a single T cell receptor beta chain. The target of this receptor is not known. It has no much larger one-base neighbor in the sample; base qualities were not kept. TCRbeta CDR3 regions were amplified from genomic DNA using the immunoSEQ Assay, a bias-controlled multiplex PCR. Regarding the original processing steps: Nucleated cell counts per sample were estimated from amplification of reference gene primers within the assay. To quantify the absolute abundance of each unique TCRbeta CDR3 rearrangement, sequence reads were collapsed and filtered. For each sample, productive Simpson clonality was calculated as the square root of Simpson's diversity index over productive rearrangements. This is the immuneACCESS table as TCRdb keeps it, with only in-frame sequences that have V and J called. A part of the clones is gone; compared with another copy, unresolved V genes explain less than half, and the rest is unexplained. D and trimming come from the DNA, and the V and J calls and clone size come from that table. The sample has some 75,000 clones on record, over 80% of them singletons. The ten most abundant clones make up 9.5% to 15% of the sample.

This record belongs to a study of blood T cell repertoires in COVID-19 (dated by TCRdb to between 2020 and 2021). At the level of the whole study: Collaborator samples came from the United States, Italy and Spain and covered acute and convalescent phases of COVID-19. Subjects who had been exposed to COVID-19, were actively infected with it, or had recovered from it provided the deeply sampled blood TCRbeta repertoires that made up the dataset. Samples came from the ongoing ImmuneRACE study (first 160 participants) plus 1,254 subjects from 6 global collaborators. The repertoires were made available in a free public database intended to serve as a resource for research on the immune response to SARS-CoV-2. HLA class I and class II types, where available, came from metadata supplied by the sample provider rather than from assay-based typing. The prospective study material was composed of cDNA or gDNA derived from T cells, B-cell-depleted T cells, or PBMCs. Sample metadata almost always included a de-identified subject ID, COVID-19 status, age in years and sex. Study-wide findings and limitations: Clinical and demographic metadata were provided uncurated, with the amount varying by source and participant.

CDR1 and CDR2 (MDHEN, SYDVKM) derive from the germline V gene. Trimming accounts for 6 bases at V and 15 bases at J, while the number of junction bases matched to no gene is 8. From cysteine to phenylalanine, the CDR3 is 13 amino acids long. Only CDR3 DNA remains: 39 bases, in frame from the first base. One collaborating source in Seattle enrolled patients while the patients were actively infected and followed the patients over time throughout the course of disease. Each collaborating institution followed its own protocols to collect whole blood in K2EDTA tubes. For TCRbeta analysis, collaborator samples were shipped as frozen whole blood, as isolated PBMCs, or as DNA extracted from either sample type.

Material: peripheral blood. In this chain, TRBV28 is recombined with TRBJ2-1; TRBD2 lines up with 13 middle nucleotides. This receptor was taken from a man in his fifties or sixties with COVID-19, enrolled during active disease. The DNA sequence is TGTGCCAGCAGGGGGACTAGCGGGACGGGGCGGTTCTTC. Translated, this gives CASRGTSGTGRFF.